The text below deals with one T cell receptor (beta chain). This CDR3 region has 15 residues. CDR1 and CDR2 (germline): SNHLY, FYNNEI. V shed 7 bases, J shed 10 bases, and the junction held 16 bases outside the gene matches. The sample belongs to a study of blood T cell repertoires in COVID-19. About the study: Acute and convalescent COVID-19 specimens originated in the United States, Italy and Spain. The analysed material was cDNA or gDNA that came from T cells, B-cell-depleted T cells, or PBMCs.

Authors' analysis steps: Estimated nucleated cell counts came from reference gene primer amplification. Assay used: immunoSEQ multiplex PCR; TCRdb lists only in-frame clones, some missing. V, J and clone size are those of that table, while D and trimming were read from the DNA. The sample has more than 95,000 clones; about 82% are singletons. The chain carries TRBV2 and TRBJ2-7, with 10 nucleotides matching TRBD2. Sequenced material: peripheral blood. The receptor's source is a woman aged 55-69 years in a cohort sampled during active or convalescent COVID-19. The CDR3 sequence: CASKTLGLADFEQYF. The CDR3, as DNA: TGTGCCAGCAAAACGCTAGGACTAGCGGATTTCGAACAGTACTTC.